A selection of T cell receptor beta chains follows, all from one sample in a study of CD8 T cells in ankylosing spondylitis. Each CDR3 protein is one row after TCRdb ran MiXCR on the 5' RACE reads. The sample comprises 200,000 to 300,000 distinct CDR3 sequences, under 30% of which are singletons, and less than 0.75% rests with the top ten. The sequencing sample was made of blood, either unsorted or a sorted T cell fraction (not recorded which). The receptors stem from a male donor with ankylosing spondylitis or in good health (not recorded which). The CDR3 runs from the conserved cysteine through the conserved F or W. D genes are given only for firm matches. Some rows mark clone size as missing; the rest say once, few, many or name a class of expanded clone.

d_call clone_size j_call v_call cdr3_nt cdr3_aa
NA many TRBJ1-5 TRBV20-1 TGCAGTGCTAGGCGTGAGGGTTCGCCCAATCAGCCCCAGCATTTT CSARREGSPNQPQHF
TRBD1 many TRBJ1-2 TRBV10-3 TGTGCCATCAGTGGACGACAGGGGGCCTATGGCTACACCTTC CAISGRQGAYGYTF
NA NA TRBJ2-2 TRBV7-7 TGTGCCAGCAGCTTAGTGAATGGGGAGCTGTTTTTT CASSLVNGELFF
TRBD2 few TRBJ2-5 TRBV12-3/TRBV12-4 TGTGCCAGCACCCCCGGGGGGGCCGGGGATGAGACCCAGTACTTC CASTPGGAGDETQYF
NA NA TRBJ2-7 TRBV6-1 TGTGCCAGCAGTACACCGACAGATGAGCAGTACTTC CASSTPTDEQYF
TRBD2 many TRBJ2-1 TRBV11-2 TGTGCCAGCAGCTTGTGGGCGGGGGATGAGCAGTTCTTC CASSLWAGDEQFF
NA many TRBJ1-5 TRBV5-5 TGTGCCAGCAGCTTAGGGCCCCCCCCTCAGCCCCAGCATTTT CASSLGPPPQPQHF
NA NA TRBJ2-3 TRBV6-2/TRBV6-3 TGTGCCAGCAGTTACTACCGGGACAGCACAGATACGCAGTATTTT CASSYYRDSTDTQYF
TRBD2 few TRBJ2-5 TRBV9 TGTGCCAGCAGCGCCGGGGCGGGAGAAGAGACCCAGTACTTC CASSAGAGEETQYF
NA many TRBJ2-3 TRBV12-3/TRBV12-4 TGTGCCAGCAGTTCCTCCGGGGCTACAAACACAGATACGCAGTATTTT CASSSSGATNTDTQYF
TRBD1 NA TRBJ1-5 TRBV7-9 TGTGCCAGCAGCTCAGACAGGGGCGCCAATCAGCCCCAGCATTTT CASSSDRGANQPQHF
NA few TRBJ2-2 TRBV20-1 TGCAGTGCGCAGAGACCGAACACCGGGGAGCTGTTTTTT CSAQRPNTGELFF
NA many TRBJ2-2 TRBV7-9 TGTGCCAGCAGCCTCCACGGGGCGCGCACCGGGGAGCTGTTTTTT CASSLHGARTGELFF
TRBD2 NA TRBJ2-5 TRBV20-1 TGCAGTGCTGCGGCGCTAGCGGAAGAGACCCAGTACTTC CSAAALAEETQYF
NA few TRBJ2-3 TRBV4-2 TGTGCCAGCAGCCAAGCCGGGAACACAGATACGCAGTATTTT CASSQAGNTDTQYF
NA many TRBJ1-1 TRBV20-1 TGCAGTGCTAGAGGGATGGCGGGGTCAACTGAAGCTTTCTTT CSARGMAGSTEAFF
TRBD2 NA TRBJ2-7 TRBV9 TGTGCCAGCAGCCTCCGGGAGGATCCAACTTCCTACGAGCAGTACTTC CASSLREDPTSYEQYF
NA NA TRBJ2-2 TRBV20-1 TGCAGTGCTAGACCCCGCATCGGGACAATCGCCGGGGAGCTGTTTTTT CSARPRIGTIAGELFF
NA many TRBJ2-5 TRBV10-3 TGTGCCATCAGGAGGGACGAGGGAGGAGAGACCCAGTACTTC CAIRRDEGGETQYF
NA many TRBJ2-3 TRBV20-1 TGCAGTGCTTTGGGGGATACGCAGTATTTT CSALGDTQYF
NA NA TRBJ2-7 TRBV2 TGTGCCAGCAGTGGGAAGTACCTCTTGGCTCGAGAGCAGTACTTC CASSGKYLLAREQYF
NA few TRBJ2-7 TRBV10-2 TGCGCCAGCAGTCCTGACAGATACTCCTACGAGCAGTACTTC CASSPDRYSYEQYF
NA many TRBJ2-3 TRBV18 TGTGCCAGCTCATCCCTTGGCACAGATACGCAGTATTTT CASSSLGTDTQYF
TRBD1 NA TRBJ1-4 TRBV6-1 TGTGCCAGCATTCTTCCCGGGACAGGGAATGAAAAACTGTTTTTT CASILPGTGNEKLFF
NA NA TRBJ1-1 TRBV7-9 TGTGCCAGCAGCTCCTTCCGACAAGCTTTCTTT CASSSFRQAFF
TRBD2 NA TRBJ2-1 TRBV7-2 TGTGCCAGCAGCCTGAACGGACTAGCGGGGTTCAATGAGCAGTTCTTC CASSLNGLAGFNEQFF
NA NA TRBJ2-2 TRBV20-1 TGCAGTGCTAGGGTCTCACCCACCGGGGAGCTGTTTTTT CSARVSPTGELFF
NA few TRBJ2-5 TRBV29-1 TGCAGCGTTGGTTATGGGGGTGAGACCCAGTACTTC CSVGYGGETQYF
TRBD2 many TRBJ2-3 TRBV2 TGTGCCAGCAGGAGGGGACTAGCGGGGGGGCGAGATACGCAGTATTTT CASRRGLAGGRDTQYF
TRBD1 many TRBJ2-7 TRBV28 TGTGCCAGCAGTTTATGGGGGACAGGATCCTACGAGCAGTACTTC CASSLWGTGSYEQYF
TRBD2 few TRBJ2-1 TRBV12-3/TRBV12-4 TGTGCCAGCATTAGCGGGGGGAGAGATGAGCAGTTCTTC CASISGGRDEQFF
NA NA TRBJ1-2 TRBV24-1 TGTGCCACCAGTGACAGGGCGGAGGGCTACACCTTC CATSDRAEGYTF
TRBD2 many TRBJ2-5 TRBV29-1 TGCAGCGTTGGGGCGGGGGGAGGCCAAGAGACCCAGTACTTC CSVGAGGGQETQYF
NA few TRBJ1-1 TRBV20-1 TGCAGTGCCCAGTTTGATACTGAAGCTTTCTTT CSAQFDTEAFF
NA few TRBJ2-2 TRBV6-5 TGTGCCAGCAGTTACTCGGACATCGGAAGGGGGGAGCTGTTTTTT CASSYSDIGRGELFF
NA NA TRBJ1-1 TRBV12-3/TRBV12-4 TGTGCCAGCAGTTTAGCCCGGCGGAGGGTGGGCACTGAAGCTTTCTTT CASSLARRRVGTEAFF
NA many TRBJ2-5 TRBV12-3/TRBV12-4 TGTGCCAGCAGTTCGCCCAGGGGTGAGACCCAGTACTTC CASSSPRGETQYF
NA NA TRBJ1-1 TRBV5-5 TGTGCCAGCAGGCCCGCCGTTTGGAACACTGAAGCTTTCTTT CASRPAVWNTEAFF
NA NA TRBJ1-2 TRBV9 TGTGCCAGCAGCGTTTTAGGAGGAGGCTACACCTTC CASSVLGGGYTF
NA NA TRBJ1-2 TRBV27 TGTGCCAGCAGCCCCGCCTTTACAGGCCCCCTTAACTATGGCTACACCTTC CASSPAFTGPLNYGYTF
TRBD1 many TRBJ1-6 TRBV6-5 TGTGCCACCTTAAACAGGGGTTCACCCCTCCACTTT CATLNRGSPLHF
NA few TRBJ1-5 TRBV5-1 TGCGCCAGCGCCGGCAATCCCGATCAGCCCCAGCATTTT CASAGNPDQPQHF
TRBD1 NA TRBJ2-4 TRBV29-1 TGCAGCGTTGGGGGACTGGGACAGGTCAAAAACATTCAGTACTTC CSVGGLGQVKNIQYF
NA NA TRBJ2-6 TRBV20-1 TGCAGTGCTAGAGATGTGAGTGGCTCTGGGGCCAACGTCCTGACTTTC CSARDVSGSGANVLTF
NA NA TRBJ2-1 TRBV24-1 TGTGCCACCAGTAAGTCCAGAGAGAACAATGAGCAGTTCTTC CATSKSRENNEQFF
TRBD2 NA TRBJ2-5 TRBV29-1 TGCAGCGTTGAAGAAAGGACTAGCGGGTCCTATCCGGAGACCCAGTACTTC CSVEERTSGSYPETQYF
TRBD1 few TRBJ1-1 TRBV12-3/TRBV12-4 TGTGCCAGCAGTCCGACAGGGGAGGAGGCAGCTTTCTTT CASSPTGEEAAFF
NA NA TRBJ2-3 TRBV25-1 TGTGCCAGCAGTGACATATACACAGATACGCAGTATTTT CASSDIYTDTQYF
NA few TRBJ1-4 TRBV12-3/TRBV12-4 TGTGCCAGCAGATGGGACGCTGGTGTAGAAAAACTGTTTTTT CASRWDAGVEKLFF
NA many TRBJ2-3 TRBV5-4 TGTGCCAGCAGCTTGGTAGGGGGGTCCGCAGATACGCAGTATTTT CASSLVGGSADTQYF
NA few TRBJ1-3 TRBV28 TGTGCCAGCAGTCCACCCGCAAGCTCGATATCGAACACCATATATTTT CASSPPASSISNTIYF
TRBD2 NA TRBJ2-3 TRBV5-5 TGTGCCAGCACCCCGACTAGCGAAGATACGCAGTATTTT CASTPTSEDTQYF
TRBD1 many TRBJ2-3 TRBV20-1 TGCAGTGCTAGAGCCGGACAGGGAAGAGATACGCAGTATTTT CSARAGQGRDTQYF
TRBD1 many TRBJ2-7 TRBV29-1 TGCAGCGACGGGACAGCCGCCTACGAGCAGTACTTC CSDGTAAYEQYF
NA once TRBJ1-6 TRBV12-3/TRBV12-4 TGTGCCAGCAGTCCAAACACAGCAAGTTCACCCCTCCACTTT CASSPNTASSPLHF
TRBD2 many TRBJ2-1 TRBV3-1 TGTGCCAGCAGCCAAGCTAGCGGGGGGGTCTACAATGAGCAGTTCTTC CASSQASGGVYNEQFF